This entry lists 7 T cell receptor beta chains sequenced from one sample in a study of CXCR3-negative and CXCR3-positive naive CD8 T cells. Preparation of TRB cDNA libraries relied on 5' RACE carrying UMI labels. TCRdb reprocessed the 5' RACE reads, with one entry per CDR3 protein and no DNA. Its table lists 75,000 or so distinct CDR3 sequences. Material for sequencing was naive CXCR3- CD8+ T cells from blood. Specified subset: CD45RO-CCR7+CD27+CD95- naive CD8+ T cells lacking CXCR3 (TNR3-). These receptors were collected from a human donor in good health. Some clones in this sample may be carry-over from other donors' samples.

The chain is built from TRBV6-2 or TRBV6-3 and TRBJ2-1; TCRdb returns TRBD1, unconfirmable since there is no DNA. CDR1 and CDR2 (germline): MNHEY, SVGEGT. CDR3 length: 15 residues. This CDR3 reads CASSSPGTPYNEQFF.

V gene TRBV12-3 or TRBV12-4 combines with J gene TRBJ1-1. The length of the CDR3 is 14 residues. The CDR3 protein is CASSSWTDLVRALF.

The chain is built from TRBV27 and TRBJ2-7. Germline V gene lookup returns CDR1 MNHEY and CDR2 SMNVEV (reference sequence). CDR3 size: 17 residues. The CDR3 loop reads CASSLLGIGREIYEQYF.

The V call is TRBV21-1, the J call TRBJ1-2; there is no DNA to check the TCRdb D call of TRBD1. TRBV21-1 is a pseudogene. The CDR3 covers 13 residues. The CDR3 sequence is CASSLDKAYGYTF.

The chain is built from TRBV13 and TRBJ2-3. CDR3 size: 14 residues. Germline assignment: CDR1 PRHDT and CDR2 FYEKMQ (reference sequence). This CDR3 is CASSLGRTTDTQYF.

This chain joins TRBV4-2 and TRBJ2-1; the D call from TCRdb, TRBD2, cannot be confirmed without DNA. This CDR3 is built from 15 residues. Germline-derived CDR1 and CDR2 are LGHNA and YNFKEQ. CDR3 loop: CASSQGLAGGPEQFF.

The rearrangement links TRBV6-1 to TRBJ2-3; TCRdb selects TRBD2, and the lack of DNA leaves this call unchecked. This CDR3 contains 14 residues. Germline-derived CDR1 and CDR2 are MNHNS and SASEGT. The CDR3 spells CASALTSYTDTQYF.